This T cell receptor beta chain was obtained from a study of spatial heterogeneity in lung cancer. Study summary: Consistent detection of more beta-chain than alpha-chain sequences was observed.

The V end was cut by 7 bases, the J end by 4 bases, with 18 bases between. Germline CDR1 is SGHDT and CDR2 is YYEEEE. This CDR3 comprises 15 residues. General observations from the study: Circulating ubiquitous expanded tumor TCRs were observed more frequently at resection than at follow-up.

This clonotype was detected ten times or more. Its antigen is still unknown. Unique molecular identifiers tagged every individual TCR cDNA molecule. TCRdb reanalysed the 5' RACE reads using MiXCR and keeps one entry per CDR3 protein. This sample has about 21,000 distinct CDR3 sequences, with 4.6% found just once. The time point was: sample taken at primary tumor resection. The authors sequenced whole RNA from tumor, nontumor lung or frozen PBMC without sorting. The donors, 72 patients with untreated early-stage non-small cell lung cancer, provided the samples. This chain joins TRBV5-6 and TRBJ2-1; D gene uncertain. Sequencing used PBMCs, obtained at surgery. The clonotype was recovered from a male donor with early-stage non-small cell lung cancer. CDR3 DNA: TGTGCCAGCGACTTACTGCGTAGAGGATACAATGAGCAGTTCTTC. It codes for CASDLLRRGYNEQFF.